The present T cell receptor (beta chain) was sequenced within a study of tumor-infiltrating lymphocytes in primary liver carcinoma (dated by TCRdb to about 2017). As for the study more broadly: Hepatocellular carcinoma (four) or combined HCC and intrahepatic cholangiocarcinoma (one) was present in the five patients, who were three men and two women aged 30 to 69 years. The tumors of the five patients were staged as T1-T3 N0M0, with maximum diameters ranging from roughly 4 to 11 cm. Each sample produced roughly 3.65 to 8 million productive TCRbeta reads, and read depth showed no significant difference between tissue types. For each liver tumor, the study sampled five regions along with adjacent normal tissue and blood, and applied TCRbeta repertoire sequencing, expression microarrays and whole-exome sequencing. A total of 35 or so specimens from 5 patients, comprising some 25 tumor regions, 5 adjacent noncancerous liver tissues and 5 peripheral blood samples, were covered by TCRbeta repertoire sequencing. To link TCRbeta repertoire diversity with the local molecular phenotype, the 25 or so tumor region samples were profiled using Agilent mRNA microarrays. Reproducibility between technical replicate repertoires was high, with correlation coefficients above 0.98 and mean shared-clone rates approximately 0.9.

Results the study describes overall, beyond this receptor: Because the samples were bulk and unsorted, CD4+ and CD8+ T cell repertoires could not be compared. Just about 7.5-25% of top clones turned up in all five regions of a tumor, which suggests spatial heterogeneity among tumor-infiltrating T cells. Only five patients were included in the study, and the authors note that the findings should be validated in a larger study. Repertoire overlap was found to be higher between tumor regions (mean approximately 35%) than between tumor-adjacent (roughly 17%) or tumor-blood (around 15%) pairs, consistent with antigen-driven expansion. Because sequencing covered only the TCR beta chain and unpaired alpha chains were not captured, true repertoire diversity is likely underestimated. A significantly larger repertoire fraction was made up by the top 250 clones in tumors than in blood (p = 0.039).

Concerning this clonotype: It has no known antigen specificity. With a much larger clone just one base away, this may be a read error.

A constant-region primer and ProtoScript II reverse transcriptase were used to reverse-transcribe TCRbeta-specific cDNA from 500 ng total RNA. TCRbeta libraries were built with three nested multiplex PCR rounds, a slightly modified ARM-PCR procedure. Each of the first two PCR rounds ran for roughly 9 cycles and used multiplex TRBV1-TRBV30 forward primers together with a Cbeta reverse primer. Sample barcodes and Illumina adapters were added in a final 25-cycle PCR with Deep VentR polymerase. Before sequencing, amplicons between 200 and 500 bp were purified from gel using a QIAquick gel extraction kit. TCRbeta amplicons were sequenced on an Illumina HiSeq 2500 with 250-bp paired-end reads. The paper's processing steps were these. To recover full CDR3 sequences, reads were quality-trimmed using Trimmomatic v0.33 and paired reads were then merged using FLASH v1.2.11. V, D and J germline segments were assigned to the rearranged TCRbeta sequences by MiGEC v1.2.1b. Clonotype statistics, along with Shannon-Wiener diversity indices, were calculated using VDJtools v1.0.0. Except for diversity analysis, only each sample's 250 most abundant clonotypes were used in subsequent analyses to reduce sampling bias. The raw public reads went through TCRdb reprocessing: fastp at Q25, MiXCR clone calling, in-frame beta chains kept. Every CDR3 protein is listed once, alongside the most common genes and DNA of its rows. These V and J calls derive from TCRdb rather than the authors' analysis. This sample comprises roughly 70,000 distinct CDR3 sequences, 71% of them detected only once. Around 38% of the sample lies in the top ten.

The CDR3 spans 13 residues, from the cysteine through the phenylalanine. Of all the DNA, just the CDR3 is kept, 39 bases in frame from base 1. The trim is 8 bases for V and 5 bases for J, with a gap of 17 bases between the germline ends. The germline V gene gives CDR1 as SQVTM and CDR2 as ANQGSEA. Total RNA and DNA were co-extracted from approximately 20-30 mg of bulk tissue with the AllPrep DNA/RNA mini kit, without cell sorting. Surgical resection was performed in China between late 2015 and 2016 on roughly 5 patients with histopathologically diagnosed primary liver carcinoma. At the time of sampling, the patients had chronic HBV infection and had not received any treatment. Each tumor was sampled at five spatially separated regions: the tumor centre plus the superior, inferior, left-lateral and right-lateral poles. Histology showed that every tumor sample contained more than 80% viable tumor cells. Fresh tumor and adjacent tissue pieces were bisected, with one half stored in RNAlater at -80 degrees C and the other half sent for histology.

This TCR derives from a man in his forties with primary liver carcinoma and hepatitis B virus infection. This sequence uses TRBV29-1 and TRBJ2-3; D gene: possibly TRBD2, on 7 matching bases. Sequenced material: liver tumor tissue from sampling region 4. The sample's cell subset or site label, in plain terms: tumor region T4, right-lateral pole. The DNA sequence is TGCAGCATCCTGACGGGGGGCGGAGATACGCAGTATTTT. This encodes CSILTGGGDTQYF.